Shown below are 7 T cell receptor beta chains from a single sample sequenced in a study of T cell responses to AZD1222 COVID-19 vaccine. Clones were sequenced by immunoSEQ multiplex PCR, and TCRdb holds only the in-frame ones, with some missing. The sample shows about 140,000 clones, 90% to 95% of them seen only once. Source: peripheral blood, taken 28 days after the second AZD1222 dose. The receptor set was obtained from an adult who received the AZD1222 COVID-19 vaccine.

The chain uses TRBV9 and TRBJ2-1; 9 nucleotides match TRBD2. V trimming: 3 bases; J trimming: 9 bases; junction bases outside the gene matches: 13. The CDR3 sequence is 16 residues long. Germline CDR1 reads SGDLS; CDR2 reads YYNGEE. The chain's CDR3 is CASSGPSGGSRFEQFF. Here the CDR3 DNA reads TGTGCCAGCAGCGGGCCAAGCGGGGGGTCACGTTTTGAGCAGTTCTTC.

This clone was seen once. The CDR3 DNA reads TGTGCCAGCAGCTTACGAGAGAACACCGGGGAGCTGTTTTTT. It codes for CASSLRENTGELFF. V usage is TRBV7-9 and J usage is TRBJ2-2; no definite D call. Trimming pared 2 bases from V and 1 base from J, leaving 5 bases between. Germline V gene lookup returns CDR1 SEHNR and CDR2 FQNEAQ (reference sequence). This CDR3 region has 14 residues. The whole variable domain, remainder taken from reference TRBV7-9 and TRBJ2-2, is DTGVSQNPRHKITKRGQNVTFRCDPISEHNRLYWYRQTLGQGPEFLTYFQNEAQLEKSRLLSDRFSAERPKGSFSTLEIQRTEQGDSAMYLCASSLRENTGELFFGEGSRLTVL.

The chain combines TRBV6-4 with TRBJ1-1, with 7 bases fitting TRBD1. Germline values: CDR1 MRHNA, CDR2 SNTAGT. The V gene end was trimmed by 3 bases and the J gene end by 3 bases; junction bases not matched to a gene: 4. The CDR3 runs to 14 residues. The CDR3 DNA sequence: TGTGCCAGCAGTGAAGGGACAGAGGACACTGAAGCTTTCTTT. Translated, it gives CASSEGTEDTEAFF.

The gene calls are TRBV14 and TRBJ2-5, with 7 bases identical to TRBD1. J lost 2 bases, V lost 4 bases, and 7 bases had no gene match. The CDR3 sequence is 15 residues long. Germline V gene data show CDR1 as SGHDN and CDR2 as FVKESK. In DNA form, the CDR3 reads TGTGCCAGCAGCCGAGGCTTGGGACAGCAAGAGACCCAGTACTTC. This encodes CASSRGLGQQETQYF.

The chain employs TRBV27 and TRBJ2-7; 8 bases map to TRBD1. Germline lookup yields CDR1 MNHEY and CDR2 SMNVEV (reference sequence). V shed 4 bases, J shed 2 bases, and the junction held 10 bases outside the gene matches. This CDR3 contains 16 residues. This CDR3 reads CASSSSRDRSPYEQYF. As DNA, the CDR3 is TGTGCCAGCAGTTCGTCGCGGGACAGGAGCCCCTACGAGCAGTACTTC.

The chain recombines TRBV28 with TRBJ2-1, with 9 bases aligning to TRBD1. This CDR3 region has 15 residues. Germline CDR1 MDHEN, CDR2 SYDVKM. J gave up 4 bases and V 5 bases, and 6 bases lay outside the gene matches. CDR3: CASSLPGQGYNEQFF. CDR3 coding DNA: TGTGCCAGCAGTCTACCGGGACAGGGATACAATGAGCAGTTCTTC.

This chain connects TRBV19 to TRBJ1-4, with D unclear. The CDR3 is 14 amino acids. CDR1 and CDR2 (germline): LNHDA, SQIVND (reference sequence). Trimming pared 5 bases from V and 12 bases from J, leaving 19 bases between. As DNA, the CDR3 is TGTGCCAGTAGTCTCCGTATCGGGAGGGCGGAACTGTTTTTT. Its translation is CASSLRIGRAELFF.